Listed below are T cell receptor beta chains from one sample, sequenced in a study of blood T cell repertoires in COVID-19. Repertoires were generated with immunoSEQ multiplex PCR, while TCRdb's copy carries only in-frame clones and drops some. The data show roughly 240,000 clones, roughly 85% seen once. Sequenced: peripheral blood. All receptors come from a man aged 60 to 69 who had recovered from COVID-19. Both conserved end residues are part of each CDR3. Each record gives: D gene, V gene, clone size, J gene, CDR3 DNA, CDR3 protein. A D gene is named only where the DNA matches it firmly. The size of a clone is reported for some rows only, either as once, few or many, or as a class for expanded clones.

D: .
V: TRBV5-1
size: .
J: TRBJ2-7
DNA: TGCGCCAGCAGCTTGGAAGGGGAGGCCTACGAGCAGTACTTC
CDR3: CASSLEGEAYEQYF

D: TRBD1
V: TRBV27
size: .
J: TRBJ2-3
DNA: TGTGCCAGCAGTTACAGGGGGCGCATCGATACGCAGTATTTT
CDR3: CASSYRGRIDTQYF

D: TRBD2
V: TRBV2
size: .
J: TRBJ2-1
DNA: TGTGCCAGCAGTTCCGGGAGGAGCTCCTACAATGAGCAGTTCTTC
CDR3: CASSSGRSSYNEQFF

D: TRBD1
V: TRBV18
size: .
J: TRBJ2-5
DNA: TGTGCCAGCTCACTTGAGACAGGGGGCCGAGTGGACTTC
CDR3: CASSLETGGRVDF

D: .
V: TRBV7-9
size: once
J: TRBJ1-2
DNA: TGTGCCAGCAGCCCTGGGACACTCCAAGGGTATGGCTACACCTTC
CDR3: CASSPGTLQGYGYTF

D: .
V: TRBV6-1
size: .
J: TRBJ2-7
DNA: TGTGCCAGCAGTGAGTGGGACTCCTCTCCTGGCGAGCAGTACTTC
CDR3: CASSEWDSSPGEQYF

D: .
V: TRBV27
size: .
J: TRBJ1-1
DNA: TGTGCCAGCAGGAGACAGGAGAGGAACACTGAAGCTTTCTTT
CDR3: CASRRQERNTEAFF

D: TRBD2
V: TRBV19
size: .
J: TRBJ2-3
DNA: TGTGCCAGTAGTATAGGTAGCGGGAGCACAGATACGCAGTATTTT
CDR3: CASSIGSGSTDTQYF

D: TRBD1
V: TRBV10-2
size: .
J: TRBJ1-2
DNA: TGCGCCAGCAGCGAAGGACAGGGCCTTGGCTACACCTTC
CDR3: CASSEGQGLGYTF

D: TRBD1
V: TRBV11-2
size: .
J: TRBJ2-7
DNA: TGTGCCAGCAGCTCCCGAACCGGGACAGCCAGTTACGAGCAGTACTTC
CDR3: CASSSRTGTASYEQYF

D: TRBD2
V: TRBV5-1
size: .
J: TRBJ2-7
DNA: TGCGCCAGCAGCTCAACTTTAGCGGGAGGTGCCTACGAGCAGTACTTC
CDR3: CASSSTLAGGAYEQYF

D: .
V: TRBV18
size: .
J: TRBJ2-7
DNA: TGTGCCAGCTCACTGGGACATCCCTACGAGCAGTACTTC
CDR3: CASSLGHPYEQYF

D: .
V: TRBV3-1/TRBV3-2
size: .
J: TRBJ2-5
DNA: TGTGCCAGCAGCCAAGCCAAGACTAGGGCGGAGACCCAGTACTTC
CDR3: CASSQAKTRAETQYF

D: .
V: TRBV5-4
size: few
J: TRBJ1-1
DNA: TGTGCCAGCAGCCTTGACAGGTGGGGCACTGAAGCTTTCTTT
CDR3: CASSLDRWGTEAFF

D: .
V: TRBV5-1
size: many
J: TRBJ2-5
DNA: TGCGCCAGCACATTAACCGGTGGGCAGGAGACCCAGTACTTC
CDR3: CASTLTGGQETQYF

D: .
V: TRBV6-5
size: .
J: TRBJ2-7
DNA: TGTGCCAGCAGCGTACTAGGCCCTGCCTACGAGCAGTACTTC
CDR3: CASSVLGPAYEQYF

D: .
V: TRBV18
size: .
J: TRBJ1-1
DNA: TGTGCCAGCTCAGCTGGGACACAAAACACTGAAGCTTTCTTT
CDR3: CASSAGTQNTEAFF

D: TRBD2
V: TRBV18
size: .
J: TRBJ2-1
DNA: TGTGCCAGCTCGCGACTAGCGGGTGAGCAGTTCTTC
CDR3: CASSRLAGEQFF

D: TRBD1
V: TRBV7-9
size: .
J: TRBJ2-5
DNA: TGTGCCAGCAGCCCATCCGCAGGGGGAGAGACCCAGTACTTC
CDR3: CASSPSAGGETQYF

D: TRBD2
V: TRBV20-1
size: .
J: TRBJ2-5
DNA: TGCAGTGCTAGTCTAATCGGGAGCGGGGGGACGAAAGAGACCCAGTACTTC
CDR3: CSASLIGSGGTKETQYF

D: TRBD2
V: TRBV20-1
size: .
J: TRBJ2-1
DNA: TGCAGTGCTAGTAAACTAGCGGGGGCTTACGTTGAGCAGTTCTTC
CDR3: CSASKLAGAYVEQFF

D: .
V: TRBV30
size: .
J: TRBJ1-6
DNA: TGTGCCTGGAGTTTCGGCAGGGTAAATTCACCCCTCCACTTT
CDR3: CAWSFGRVNSPLHF

D: TRBD2
V: TRBV10-3
size: .
J: TRBJ2-2
DNA: TGTGCCATCGGACTAGCGGTAACCGGGGAGCTGTTTTTT
CDR3: CAIGLAVTGELFF

D: TRBD1
V: TRBV19
size: few
J: TRBJ1-3
DNA: TGTGCCAGTAGTACACCCATCCGACAGGGTTCTGGAAACACCATATATTTT
CDR3: CASSTPIRQGSGNTIYF

D: .
V: TRBV2
size: .
J: TRBJ2-5
DNA: TGTGCCAGCAGTCAACTGGGACTGGAACAAGAGACCCAGTACTTC
CDR3: CASSQLGLEQETQYF

D: .
V: TRBV30
size: .
J: TRBJ2-6
DNA: TGTGCCTGTTCCCGGGGGAGCGGTAGCTCTGGGGCCAACGTCCTGACTTTC
CDR3: CACSRGSGSSGANVLTF

D: .
V: TRBV3-1/TRBV3-2
size: .
J: TRBJ1-6
DNA: TGTGCCAGCAGCCAAGGGGGGGCGGGAGGATCACCCCTCCACTTT
CDR3: CASSQGGAGGSPLHF

D: TRBD2
V: TRBV10-3
size: .
J: TRBJ2-7
DNA: TGTGCCATCAATAGACTAGCTTCCTGGGACGAGCAGTACTTC
CDR3: CAINRLASWDEQYF

D: .
V: TRBV3-1/TRBV3-2
size: .
J: TRBJ2-3
DNA: TGTGCCAGCAGCCAAGTTTCGGGAGATACGCAGTATTTT
CDR3: CASSQVSGDTQYF

D: .
V: TRBV7-8
size: .
J: TRBJ2-1
DNA: TGTGCCAGCAGCACAGGGTTTCATGAGCAGTTCTTC
CDR3: CASSTGFHEQFF

D: .
V: TRBV28
size: .
J: TRBJ2-2
DNA: TGTGCCAGCACCCACCGGGGCGGGGAGCTGTTTTTT
CDR3: CASTHRGGELFF

D: .
V: TRBV6-2/TRBV6-3
size: .
J: TRBJ1-5
DNA: TGTGCCAGCAGTTACTGGGAGGGAGCCGGCAATCAGCCCCAGCATTTT
CDR3: CASSYWEGAGNQPQHF

D: .
V: TRBV19
size: .
J: TRBJ1-5
DNA: TGTGCCAGTAGTATTACAGGGAATTACGGCCAGCCCCAGCATTTT
CDR3: CASSITGNYGQPQHF

D: .
V: TRBV24-1
size: .
J: TRBJ2-5
DNA: TGTGCCACCAGCGTAGAAGAGACCCAGTACTTC
CDR3: CATSVEETQYF

D: .
V: TRBV25-1
size: .
J: TRBJ2-1
DNA: TGTGCCAGCAGCCAACTTGGCAATGAGCAGTTCTTC
CDR3: CASSQLGNEQFF

D: .
V: TRBV5-4
size: .
J: TRBJ2-1
DNA: TGTGCCAGCAGCCCCTACCGGGGTCCCTACAATGAGCAGTTCTTC
CDR3: CASSPYRGPYNEQFF

D: .
V: TRBV12-5
size: .
J: TRBJ2-1
DNA: TGTGCTAGTGGTTCAGGTCGGAATGAGCAGTTCTTC
CDR3: CASGSGRNEQFF

D: .
V: TRBV5-1
size: .
J: TRBJ1-3
DNA: TGCGCCAGCAGGGAGGGACGGTCCTCTGGAAACACCATATATTTT
CDR3: CASREGRSSGNTIYF

D: .
V: TRBV5-5
size: .
J: TRBJ1-1
DNA: TGTGCCAGCAGCCCTGGGACTTCTGAAGCTTTCTTT
CDR3: CASSPGTSEAFF

D: .
V: TRBV4-1
size: .
J: TRBJ2-1
DNA: TGCGCCAGCAGCAGTACCGAACTTTACAATGAGCAGTTCTTC
CDR3: CASSSTELYNEQFF

D: .
V: TRBV12-3/TRBV12-4
size: once
J: TRBJ2-1
DNA: TGTGCCAGCAGTTGGGGCAGTTACAATGAGCAGTTCTTC
CDR3: CASSWGSYNEQFF

D: .
V: TRBV29-1
size: .
J: TRBJ2-5
DNA: TGCAGCGTTCGGATCGGGTTGGAGACCCAGTACTTC
CDR3: CSVRIGLETQYF

D: TRBD1
V: TRBV5-6
size: few
J: TRBJ1-3
DNA: TGTGCCAGCAGCTTGAGGCCGGACAGGGCGAATGGAAACACCATATATTTT
CDR3: CASSLRPDRANGNTIYF

D: .
V: TRBV18
size: .
J: TRBJ2-2
DNA: TGTGCCAGCTCACCTATCAGATACGGGGAGCTGTTTTTT
CDR3: CASSPIRYGELFF

D: .
V: TRBV5-1
size: .
J: TRBJ2-7
DNA: TGCGCCAGCAGCTTCAACGGGCGGGTAAGCGAGCAGTACTTC
CDR3: CASSFNGRVSEQYF

D: TRBD2
V: TRBV30
size: .
J: TRBJ2-5
DNA: TGTGCCTGGAGTGAAACTAGCGGGAGTAGGGAGACCCAGTACTTC
CDR3: CAWSETSGSRETQYF

D: .
V: TRBV2
size: .
J: TRBJ2-3
DNA: TGTGCCAGCAGACGGGGCGGGGTCGCAGATACGCAGTATTTT
CDR3: CASRRGGVADTQYF

D: .
V: TRBV24-1
size: .
J: TRBJ2-1
DNA: TGTGCCACCTCAGGGGAAAACTACAATGAGCAGTTCTTC
CDR3: CATSGENYNEQFF

D: .
V: TRBV11-2
size: .
J: TRBJ2-1
DNA: TGTGCCAGCAGCCCTCGGGATGAGCAGTTCTTC
CDR3: CASSPRDEQFF

D: .
V: TRBV7-6
size: .
J: TRBJ1-1
DNA: TGTGCCAGCAGCCTAGGAGAGAACACTGAAGCTTTCTTT
CDR3: CASSLGENTEAFF

D: TRBD1
V: TRBV7-8
size: .
J: TRBJ2-2
DNA: TGTGCCAGCAGCCGGACAGGGGGCTCCACCGGGGAGCTGTTTTTT
CDR3: CASSRTGGSTGELFF

D: TRBD2
V: TRBV28
size: .
J: TRBJ2-1
DNA: TGTGCCAGCAGAGGACTAGCGGGGGATCGGGGGGTCAATGAGCAGTTCTTC
CDR3: CASRGLAGDRGVNEQFF

D: .
V: TRBV7-5
size: .
J: TRBJ1-2
DNA: TGTGCCAGAAGCTTAAGGCGGACACGCGGAATTAACTATGGCTACACCTTC
CDR3: CARSLRRTRGINYGYTF

D: TRBD1
V: TRBV7-3
size: .
J: TRBJ1-4
DNA: TGTGCCAGCAGCTCCACAGGGGCAGAGGCAGCCGATGAACTGTTTTTT
CDR3: CASSSTGAEAADELFF

D: .
V: TRBV20-1
size: .
J: TRBJ2-2
DNA: TGCAGTGCAACTAGTACCGGGGAGCTGTTTTTT
CDR3: CSATSTGELFF

D: .
V: TRBV12-3/TRBV12-4
size: .
J: TRBJ1-2
DNA: TGTGCCAGCAGTTCGGGAGGGCGGTATGGCTACACCTTC
CDR3: CASSSGGRYGYTF

D: .
V: TRBV6-4
size: .
J: TRBJ1-5
DNA: TGTGCCAGCAGCCCCCAGGGAATCGGCCAGCCCCAGCATTTT
CDR3: CASSPQGIGQPQHF

D: TRBD2
V: TRBV6-5
size: .
J: TRBJ2-3
DNA: TGTGCCAGCCCGAAGACTAGCGGAGACACAGATACGCAGTATTTT
CDR3: CASPKTSGDTDTQYF